The 16 T cell receptor beta chains in this list originate from one sample, sequenced in a study of blood T cell repertoires in COVID-19. This table comes from immunoSEQ multiplex PCR, and its TCRdb copy is limited to in-frame clones, with some not included. The table has about 70,000 clones, 82% seen once. Material: peripheral blood. These receptors all stem from a woman between 55 and 75 years old with acute or convalescent COVID-19.

V usage is TRBV7-9 and J usage is TRBJ2-6; no firm D call. V lost 0 bases, J lost 0 bases, and 9 bases lay in between. The length of the CDR3 is 17 residues. Germline V gene data show CDR1 as SEHNR and CDR2 as FQNEAQ (reference sequence). CDR3 sequence: CASSLAPPSSGANVLTF. The CDR3 coding sequence is TGTGCCAGCAGCTTAGCGCCTCCCAGCTCTGGGGCCAACGTCCTGACTTTC.

This chain uses TRBV4-1 with TRBJ1-2, with D perhaps TRBD1 (5 bases). The CDR3 sequence is 14 residues long. The germline gives CDR1 MGHRA, CDR2 YSYEKL. V lost 10 bases and J 4 bases, leaving 19 bases between the germline ends. The CDR3 here is CATQSKRGSYGYTF. In nucleotides, the CDR3 is TGCGCCACACAATCCAAAAGGGGATCCTATGGCTACACCTTC.

The chain carries TRBV14 and TRBJ1-4; no clear D. The germline CDR1 and CDR2 sequences are SGHDN and FVKESK. Trimming pared 0 bases from V and 0 bases from J, leaving 11 bases between. This CDR3 spans 17 amino acids. Here the CDR3 reads CASSQDYSIATNEKLFF. CDR3 nucleotides: TGTGCCAGCAGCCAAGATTACAGTATTGCAACTAATGAAAAACTGTTTTTT.

The J gene is TRBJ1-3, the V gene TRBV28; D may be TRBD1 (5 bases). V was clipped by 6 bases and J by 3 bases, with 15 bases between them. The germline V gene has CDR1 MDHEN and CDR2 SYDVKM. The CDR3 runs 15 residues. The CDR3: CASSNQGFRGNTIYF. The DNA of the CDR3 is TGTGCCAGCAGCAACCAGGGTTTCCGTGGAAACACCATATATTTT.

This clone was seen just once. The CDR3 nucleotides read TGTGCCAGCTCTCCGTCTAAAGATAGGAGCTCCTACGAGCAGTACTTC. This translates into CASSPSKDRSSYEQYF. The chain links TRBV18 to TRBJ2-7; D ambiguous. The germline CDR1 and CDR2 sequences are KGHSH and LQKENI. CDR3 length: 16 residues. With 6 bases removed from V and 0 bases from J, the gap between germline ends came to 18 bases.

The rearrangement links TRBV6-5 to TRBJ1-2; possible D gene TRBD1, 5 bases. There are 12 residues in the CDR3. Germline V CDR1 and CDR2: MNHEY, SVGAGI. V lost 9 bases and J 4 bases, leaving 12 bases between the germline ends. The CDR3 DNA reads as TGTGCCAGTCGGGAGAGGGGCTATGGCTACACCTTC. Its protein is CASRERGYGYTF.

This clone was seen only a few times. The genes are TRBV5-1 and TRBJ2-1; 7 nucleotides match TRBD2. V was clipped by 0 bases and J by 9 bases; unmatched bases: 9. Per germline, CDR1 SGHRS and CDR2 YFSETQ. The CDR3 totals 15 residues. The CDR3 DNA reads as TGCGCCAGCAGCTTGGTCGGAGCGGGGTCCGGTGAGCAGTTCTTC. This gives the protein CASSLVGAGSGEQFF.

V usage is TRBV6-5 and J usage is TRBJ2-5; D might be TRBD2 (6 bases). CDR3 length: 14 residues. From germline, CDR1 is MNHEY and CDR2 SVGAGI. The ends were cut back, 7 bases at V and 3 bases at J, with 15 bases in the middle. The CDR3 protein is CASMALAEEETQYF. CDR3 nucleotide sequence: TGTGCCAGCATGGCTTTAGCGGAGGAAGAGACCCAGTACTTC.

V gene TRBV30 combines with J gene TRBJ1-4; a weak D match, TRBD1 (5 bases). Per germline, CDR1 GTSNPN and CDR2 SVGIG (reference sequence). This CDR3 comprises 14 residues. Trimming took 0 bases from V and 10 from J, leaving 15 bases between them. CDR3 loop: CAWSVPATGGKLFF. The CDR3 region has the DNA TGTGCCTGGAGTGTACCGGCTACCGGGGGAAAACTGTTTTTT. The variable domain in full, with the rest retrieved from reference TRBV30 and TRBJ1-4, is SQTIHQWPATLVQPVGSPLSLECTVEGTSNPNLYWYRQAAGRGLQLLFYSVGIGQISSEVPQNLSASRPQDRQFILSSKKLLLSDSGFYLCAWSVPATGGKLFFGSGTQLSVL.

This clone showed up just once. The V and J genes are TRBV28 and TRBJ2-2; D ambiguous. Germline V gives CDR1 MDHEN, CDR2 SYDVKM. This CDR3 has 14 residues. The V gene lost 5 bases and the J gene lost 7 bases, with 14 bases spanning the gap. The CDR3 DNA reads TGTGCCAGCAGTCCCCCCCATAGTAGCGGGGAGCTGTTTTTT. Protein: CASSPPHSSGELFF.

V and J are TRBV14 and TRBJ2-1; 10 bases align to TRBD2. The junction had 5 bases not matched to a gene; V was cut back by 3 bases and J by 6 bases. From germline, CDR1 is SGHDN and CDR2 FVKESK. The CDR3 loop spans 15 amino acids. The CDR3 reads CASSQSGRVINEQFF. DNA for the CDR3: TGTGCCAGCAGCCAGAGCGGGAGGGTGATCAATGAGCAGTTCTTC.

This rearrangement joins TRBV11-3 to TRBJ1-5; TRBD1 matches 11 bases. Germline assignment: CDR1 SGHNT and CDR2 YENEEA. The CDR3 extends over 16 amino acids. The V and J ends lost 6 bases and 4 bases, in that order; junction bases with no gene match: 8. For the CDR3, the DNA is TGTGCCAGCAGACCCCCGGGACAGGGGGGAAATCAGCCCCAGCATTTT. Residues: CASRPPGQGGNQPQHF.

The chain carries TRBV5-6 and TRBJ1-2; possibly TRBD1 for D (6 bases). V lost 0 bases to trimming and J lost 5 bases, with 23 bases between them. Germline CDR1 is SGHDT and CDR2 is YYEEEE. The CDR3 contains 18 residues. The CDR3 DNA reads TGTGCCAGCAGCTTGGCCGGGGGGCACGGGGGAACAAGGTATGGCTACACCTTC. Translated: CASSLAGGHGGTRYGYTF.

In DNA form, the CDR3 reads TGTGCCAGCAGCCCCCCCGGGACTAGAGCAGATGAGCAGTTCTTC. Its translation is CASSPPGTRADEQFF. This chain connects TRBV5-4 to TRBJ2-1; 8 bases are a match to TRBD2. V lost 4 bases, J lost 8 bases, and 11 bases stayed unmatched. This CDR3 has 15 amino acids. Germline values: CDR1 SGHNT, CDR2 YYREEE (reference sequence).

The chain links TRBV18 to TRBJ1-2; 10 bases match TRBD1. CDR3 size: 18 residues. Looked up from germline, CDR1 is KGHSH and CDR2 is LQKENI. After removal of 1 base from V and 0 bases from J, the junction contained 8 bases not matched to a gene. The CDR3 region has the DNA TGTGCCAGCTCACCACTATGGGACAGGGGAAAAGCTAACTATGGCTACACCTTC. This translates into CASSPLWDRGKANYGYTF.

The chain carries TRBV7-8 and TRBJ1-6; D unclear. Germline V gene lookup returns CDR1 SGHVS and CDR2 FQNEAQ. Between the trimmed V and J ends, which lost 1 base and 8 bases, there was a span of 6 bases. CDR3 length equals 13 residues. The CDR3 DNA sequence: TGTGCCAGCAGCTTAGGGAGATATTCACCCCTCCACTTT. Its protein product is CASSLGRYSPLHF.